A selection of T cell receptor beta chains follows, all from one sample in a study of identical twins. One entry per CDR3 protein, called by TCRdb with MiXCR from the 5' RACE reads. This table has 700,000 to 950,000 distinct CDR3 sequences, over 9% appearing once. In addition, the sample was reused for a study of yellow fever vaccine responses in identical twins.

The sample consisted of PBMCs. The receptors derive from a woman aged 18 to 35 in good health. Both conserved end residues are part of each CDR3. The D gene is left open where the match is weak. Not every row has a clone size; where given, it reads once, few, many or a size class.

TRBJ2-1	TRBV5-6	.	.	CASSLPGVQYNEQFF	TGTGCCAGCAGCTTGCCGGGGGTCCAATACAATGAGCAGTTCTTC
TRBJ1-2	TRBV4-1	.	many	CASSPGNTGGYTF	TGCGCCAGCAGCCCCGGGAACACTGGGGGCTACACCTTC
TRBJ1-6	TRBV20-1	TRBD1	many	CSARDAGQGLGIGNSPLHF	TGCAGTGCTAGAGATGCGGGACAGGGTCTTGGGATCGGCAATTCACCCCTCCACTTT
TRBJ2-3	TRBV24-1	.	.	CATSERTNTDTQYF	TGTGCCACCAGTGAGAGGACAAACACAGATACGCAGTATTTT
TRBJ2-3	TRBV6-1	.	.	CATLGPGMGTDTQYF	TGTGCGACCCTAGGGCCAGGAATGGGCACAGATACGCAGTATTTT
TRBJ1-1	TRBV7-6	.	few	CASSSDRGNGAFF	TGTGCCAGCAGCTCAGACCGGGGCAACGGAGCTTTCTTT
TRBJ1-2	TRBV20-1	.	few	CSAREAGYTF	TGCAGTGCTAGGGAGGCTGGCTACACCTTC
TRBJ1-3	TRBV5-5	.	.	CASSLYPDISGNTIYF	TGTGCCAGCAGCTTGTATCCTGACATCTCTGGAAACACCATATATTTT
TRBJ1-6	TRBV5-1	.	.	CASSLSFVVGPRDNSPLHF	TGCGCCAGCAGCTTGTCCTTTGTGGTGGGGCCCCGGGATAATTCACCCCTCCACTTT
TRBJ1-1	TRBV12-3/TRBV12-4	.	.	CATDKWGSDTEAFF	TGTGCCACCGACAAGTGGGGAAGTGACACTGAAGCTTTCTTT
TRBJ2-4	TRBV29-1	TRBD2	few	CSVVTSGRRLAKNIQYF	TGCAGCGTTGTGACTAGCGGGCGGAGACTAGCCAAAAACATTCAGTACTTC
TRBJ2-3	TRBV3-1	TRBD2	many	CASSQRGARPDTQYF	TGTGCCAGCAGCCAGCGGGGGGCTCGACCAGATACGCAGTATTTT
TRBJ2-1	TRBV5-1	TRBD2	.	CATAVLAGSQSYNEQFF	TGCGCCACAGCGGTACTAGCGGGGTCGCAGTCCTACAATGAGCAGTTCTTC
TRBJ2-5	TRBV20-1	.	few	CSAVLGYQETQYF	TGCAGTGCTGTCCTGGGGTACCAAGAGACCCAGTACTTC
TRBJ1-1	TRBV14	TRBD1	.	CASSRPTGVNTEAFF	TGTGCCAGCAGCCGCCCGACAGGGGTAAACACTGAAGCTTTCTTT
TRBJ2-5	TRBV10-3	.	few	CATQSGAETQYF	TGTGCCACCCAGTCGGGGGCAGAGACCCAGTACTTC
TRBJ2-3	TRBV18	TRBD1	.	CASSPLTRQGGTDTQYF	TGTGCCAGCTCACCACTAACGAGACAGGGGGGCACAGATACGCAGTATTTT
TRBJ2-5	TRBV5-1	TRBD2	.	CATTSGGLEETQYF	TGCGCCACCACTAGCGGGGGTTTAGAGGAGACCCAGTACTTC
TRBJ2-2	TRBV20-1	TRBD1	.	CSAAGTGSAGNTGELFF	TGCAGTGCGGCCGGGACAGGGAGTGCTGGTAACACCGGGGAGCTGTTTTTT
TRBJ2-1	TRBV3-1	TRBD2	few	CASSQFIAFAGGNNEQFF	TGTGCCAGCAGCCAATTTATAGCATTCGCGGGAGGTAACAATGAGCAGTTCTTC
TRBJ1-2	TRBV12-3/TRBV12-4	.	few	CASSYTTPHYGYTF	TGTGCCAGCAGCTATACGACACCCCACTATGGCTACACCTTC
TRBJ2-7	TRBV7-9	.	few	CASSLDSLAAYEQYF	TGTGCCAGCAGCCTAGACTCCCTGGCCGCCTACGAGCAGTACTTC
TRBJ1-1	TRBV7-9	.	.	CASSLDAFF	TGTGCCAGCAGCTTAGACGCTTTCTTT
TRBJ2-1	TRBV20-1	TRBD2	few	CCARLSGRSSYNEQFF	TGCTGTGCTAGATTGAGCGGGAGGAGCTCCTACAATGAGCAGTTCTTC
TRBJ2-1	TRBV25-1	TRBD1	.	CASSEYRGLANEQFF	TGTGCCAGCAGTGAATATAGGGGGCTAGCAAATGAGCAGTTCTTC
TRBJ2-5	TRBV6-5	TRBD2	.	CASSSPSGRRETQYF	TGTGCCAGCAGTTCCCCTAGCGGGAGGAGAGAGACCCAGTACTTC
TRBJ2-7	TRBV12-3/TRBV12-4	.	few	CASSLSKGAGPQFYEQYF	TGTGCCAGCAGTTTGAGCAAAGGGGCGGGACCGCAATTTTACGAGCAGTACTTC
TRBJ2-7	TRBV12-3/TRBV12-4	TRBD2	few	CASKLAGGYEQYF	TGTGCCAGCAAACTAGCGGGAGGCTACGAGCAGTACTTC
TRBJ1-5	TRBV27	.	.	CASSLRGPSSNQPQHF	TGTGCCAGCAGTTTACGGGGGCCCTCTAGCAATCAGCCCCAGCATTTT
TRBJ2-5	TRBV20-1	.	many	CSARDGETQYF	TGCAGTGCTAGAGATGGCGAGACCCAGTACTTC
TRBJ2-3	TRBV7-9	.	few	CASSPLLKQSTDTQYF	TGTGCCAGCAGCCCTCTACTGAAGCAAAGCACAGATACGCAGTATTTT
TRBJ2-4	TRBV15	.	few	CATSRDILESLAKNIQYF	TGTGCCACCAGCAGAGACATCCTAGAAAGTTTAGCCAAAAACATTCAGTACTTC
TRBJ2-7	TRBV7-8	.	.	CASSLGELISLSYEQYF	TGTGCCAGCAGCTTAGGGGAGCTCATCAGTCTCTCCTACGAGCAGTACTTC
TRBJ1-1	TRBV20-1	.	.	CSARYGGSNTEAFF	TGCAGTGCTAGATACGGAGGATCGAACACTGAAGCTTTCTTT
TRBJ2-5	TRBV28	.	few	CASSLGTLETQYF	TGTGCCAGCAGTCTCGGGACTCTAGAGACCCAGTACTTC
TRBJ2-1	TRBV12-3/TRBV12-4	.	.	CASSPKRGGEQFF	TGTGCCAGCAGTCCTAAAAGGGGGGGCGAGCAGTTCTTC
TRBJ2-1	TRBV5-5	.	many	CASSLIGGSYNEQFF	TGTGCCAGCAGCTTGATCGGGGGTTCCTACAATGAGCAGTTCTTC
TRBJ2-1	TRBV6-5	TRBD1	.	CASSYSGDRAGYNEQFF	TGTGCCAGCAGTTACTCGGGGGACAGGGCCGGCTACAATGAGCAGTTCTTC
TRBJ2-2	TRBV5-1	TRBD2	.	CASSKQNVGTSGTGELFF	TGCGCCAGCAGCAAACAGAATGTGGGGACTAGCGGGACCGGGGAGCTGTTTTTT
TRBJ2-7	TRBV13	TRBD2	.	CASSSLGLEDEQYF	TGTGCCAGCAGCTCGCTGGGACTAGAGGACGAGCAGTACTTC
TRBJ2-3	TRBV3-1	TRBD2	few	CASSQDLAGGPTDTQYF	TGTGCCAGCAGCCAAGATCTAGCGGGGGGGCCCACAGATACGCAGTATTTT
TRBJ2-1	TRBV6-1	.	.	CASSTQARGARDEQFF	TGTGCCAGCAGCACCCAAGCACGGGGGGCCCGGGATGAGCAGTTCTTC
TRBJ1-5	TRBV12-3/TRBV12-4	TRBD1	many	CASRTGQHNQPQHF	TGTGCCAGCAGGACGGGACAGCATAATCAGCCCCAGCATTTT
TRBJ2-2	TRBV29-1	TRBD2	.	CSVIYLAGGSNTGELFF	TGCAGCGTAATATACCTAGCGGGGGGATCGAACACCGGGGAGCTGTTTTTT
TRBJ2-1	TRBV20-1	TRBD2	.	CSAWKTGTKGNEQFF	TGCAGTGCGTGGAAGACCGGGACTAAGGGAAATGAGCAGTTCTTC
TRBJ2-3	TRBV12-3/TRBV12-4	.	once	CASSYVDTDTQYF	TGTGCCAGCAGTTACGTGGACACAGATACGCAGTATTTT
TRBJ2-2	TRBV12-3/TRBV12-4	TRBD2	.	CASSFLAGGNTGELFF	TGTGCCAGCAGTTTCCTAGCGGGGGGGAACACCGGGGAGCTGTTTTTT
TRBJ2-3	TRBV20-1	TRBD2	.	CSAIAGGGTDTQYF	TGCAGTGCTATCGCGGGGGGGGGGACAGATACGCAGTATTTT
TRBJ2-2	TRBV5-1	TRBD1	.	CASRPGTGSANTGELFF	TGCGCCAGCAGACCAGGGACAGGGAGCGCGAACACCGGGGAGCTGTTTTTT
TRBJ2-1	TRBV27	TRBD1	few	CASSSIQGNEQFF	TGTGCCAGCAGTTCAATACAGGGGAATGAGCAGTTCTTC
TRBJ2-7	TRBV5-1	TRBD1	.	CASSYTGAGEQYF	TGCGCCAGCAGTTATACAGGGGCTGGCGAGCAGTACTTC
TRBJ1-2	TRBV7-8	.	many	CASTPGGGQFYGYTF	TGTGCCAGTACCCCCGGCGGCGGACAGTTCTATGGCTACACCTTC